These 31 T cell receptor beta chains were all obtained from the same sample, sequenced in a study of T cell responses to AZD1222 COVID-19 vaccine. Here immunoSEQ multiplex PCR was the method, and the copy in TCRdb shows in-frame clones only, minus some. The sample shows 96,000 or so clones, roughly nine tenths of them seen only once. Specimen: peripheral blood, collected on day 0 of AZD1222 vaccination. These receptor sequences come from an adult in good health.

The chain carries TRBV4-1 and TRBJ1-6; D is ambiguous. Germline loops: CDR1 MGHRA, CDR2 YSYEKL. The V end was cut by 7 bases, the J end by 0 bases, with 10 bases between. This CDR3 has 15 amino acids. As DNA, the CDR3 is TGCGCCAGCACCAACAGTCCCTCCTATAATTCACCCCTCCACTTT. This codes for CASTNSPSYNSPLHF.

The gene calls are TRBV5-1 and TRBJ2-7; TRBD1 agrees at 7 bases. In germline, CDR1 is SGHRS, CDR2 YFSETQ. The CDR3 totals 15 residues. Trimming took 0 bases from V and 5 from J; bases not matched to a gene: 8. The DNA for the CDR3 is TGCGCCAGCAGCTTGGGGGCAGGGGGTTCCAACGAGCAGTACTTC. It encodes CASSLGAGGSNEQYF.

The table lists this clone with a count of one. The CDR3 nucleotides read TGTGCCAGCAGCTTGAGGCGTAACTATGGCTACACCTTC. Protein: CASSLRRNYGYTF. The V gene is TRBV5-4, the J gene TRBJ1-2, with no clear D. The CDR3 length is 13 residues. CDR1 is SGHNT, CDR2 YYREEE, per germline (reference sequence). Between the trimmed V and J ends, which lost 1 base and 1 base, there was a span of 5 bases.

The CDR3 DNA sequence: TGTGCCAGCATTGGCCGCCTGGGGGACACTGAAGCTTTCTTT. Amino acid sequence: CASIGRLGDTEAFF. The chain uses TRBV2 and TRBJ1-1; possibly TRBD1 for D (5 bases). The CDR3 extends over 14 amino acids. In germline, CDR1 is SNHLY, CDR2 FYNNEI. The V end was cut by 7 bases, the J end by 3 bases, with 15 bases between. The full variable domain, completed using reference TRBV2 and TRBJ1-1, is EPEVTQTPSHQVTQMGQEVILRCVPISNHLYFYWYRQILGQKVEFLVSFYNNEISEKSEIFDDQFSVERPDGSNFTLKIRSTKLEDSAMYFCASIGRLGDTEAFFGQGTRLTVV.

The rearrangement links TRBV5-6 to TRBJ2-1; a possible D gene is TRBD2 (5 bases). V was cut by 6 bases and J by 9 bases, with 19 bases left in between. From germline, CDR1 is SGHDT and CDR2 YYEEEE. The CDR3 runs to 14 residues. CDR3 nucleotides: TGTGCCAGCAAGGGATTAGCGCTGGAGGTTGAGCAGTTCTTC. This gives the protein CASKGLALEVEQFF.

The chain employs TRBV6-5 and TRBJ1-1; 8 nucleotides match TRBD1. The CDR3 is 13 residues long. Trimming took 6 bases from V and 5 from J; bases not matched to a gene: 5. Germline V gene lookup returns CDR1 MNHEY and CDR2 SVGAGI. CDR3 protein: CASSIDRGTEAFF. The CDR3 coding sequence is TGTGCCAGCAGCATAGACAGGGGTACTGAAGCTTTCTTT.

The rearrangement joins TRBV19 to TRBJ2-5; D gene ambiguous. Deletions cut 4 bases from V and 5 bases from J, with 8 bases between. The CDR3 runs to 12 residues. Germline CDR1 is LNHDA and CDR2 is SQIVND (reference sequence). CDR3 sequence (DNA): TGTGCCAGTAGTACCCCGACGGAGACCCAGTACTTC. Its translation: CASSTPTETQYF.

The V and J genes are TRBV9 and TRBJ2-7; 9 nucleotides agree with TRBD1. The V and J ends lost 3 bases and 7 bases, in that order; junction bases with no gene match: 11. This CDR3 comprises 15 residues. Germline CDR1 and CDR2: SGDLS and YYNGEE. The CDR3 spells CASSAGTGGVWEQYF. CDR3 in DNA: TGTGCCAGCAGCGCGGGTACAGGGGGCGTTTGGGAGCAGTACTTC.

As regards this clone: A junction boundary mismatches the germline segment, possibly from a read error. The chain has TRBV2 and TRBJ2-1, with D perhaps TRBD1 (7 bases). CDR1 and CDR2 from the germline V gene are SNHLY and FYNNEI. This CDR3 is built from 12 residues. CDR3 in amino acids: CASSPDRAGRIF. In nucleotides, the CDR3 is TGTGCCAGCAGCCCCGACAGGGCTGGGAGGATCTTC.

The rearrangement joins TRBV28 to TRBJ2-7; 14 bases align to TRBD2. There are 17 residues in the CDR3. V shed 5 bases, J shed 5 bases, and the junction held 11 bases outside the gene matches. Germline V gene data show CDR1 as MDHEN and CDR2 as SYDVKM. The CDR3 here is CASSPRTSGGTVDEQYF. The CDR3 region has the DNA TGTGCCAGCAGTCCGAGGACTAGCGGGGGGACCGTAGACGAGCAGTACTTC.

This clone was counted only a few times. This chain uses TRBV11-2 with TRBJ1-2; the match to TRBD1 covers 7 bases. The CDR3 runs to 16 residues. V dropped 6 bases and J dropped 5; count of bases not matched to a gene: 15. From germline, CDR1 is SGHAT and CDR2 FQNNGV. CDR3 region: CASRGGSYSASYGYTF. DNA for the CDR3: TGTGCCAGCAGAGGGGGCAGCTACTCTGCCTCATATGGCTACACCTTC.

Only a few counts were recorded for this clone. This chain connects TRBV11-1 to TRBJ2-3, with 7 nucleotides matching TRBD2. The CDR3 has 16 amino acids. Germline V gives CDR1 SGHAT, CDR2 FQDESV (reference sequence). V was clipped by 4 bases and J by 3 bases; unmatched bases: 10. CDR3 sequence (DNA): TGTGCCAGCAGCTACAGACTAGCTCAAAGGACAGATACGCAGTATTTT. It yields the protein CASSYRLAQRTDTQYF.

The V gene is TRBV9, the J gene TRBJ1-1; a weak D match, TRBD1 (6 bases). Trimming removed 2 bases from V and 3 bases from J, with 11 bases in between. The germline V gene encodes CDR1 SGDLS and CDR2 YYNGEE. This CDR3 comprises 14 residues. The CDR3 bases are TGTGCCAGCAGCGTGAGAGGGGGGGACACTGAAGCTTTCTTT. Its translation: CASSVRGGDTEAFF. Filled out from reference TRBV9 and TRBJ1-1, the complete variable domain reads DSGVTQTPKHLITATGQRVTLRCSPRSGDLSVYWYQQSLDQGLQFLIQYYNGEERAKGNILERFSAQQFPDLHSELNLSSLELGDSALYFCASSVRGGDTEAFFGQGTRLTVV.

This chain joins TRBV5-5 and TRBJ1-1, with a tentative D call TRBD1 (5 bases). V lost 0 bases and J lost 3, with 12 bases in between. This CDR3 comprises 15 residues. Germline V gives CDR1 SGHKS, CDR2 YYEKEE (reference sequence). Here the CDR3 DNA reads TGTGCCAGCAGCTTGGCGGCAGGGTTTTACACTGAAGCTTTCTTT. It is translated as CASSLAAGFYTEAFF.

The genes are TRBV28 and TRBJ1-2; the D is unclear. In germline, CDR1 is MDHEN, CDR2 SYDVKM. V was pared by 2 bases and J by 5 bases, with 12 bases between. The CDR3 runs 14 residues. CDR3 residues: CASSLTSPFYGYTF. For the CDR3, the DNA is TGTGCCAGCAGTTTAACCTCGCCCTTTTATGGCTACACCTTC.

The V call is TRBV7-3, the J call TRBJ1-1; 7 bases line up with TRBD1. CDR1 is SGHTA, CDR2 FQGTGA, per germline. J lost 5 bases, V lost 2 bases, and 8 bases had no gene match. The CDR3 is 15 amino acids. For the CDR3, the DNA is TGTGCCAGCAGCTTATCGGTCGGCAGGGGGACTGAAGCTTTCTTT. Amino acid sequence: CASSLSVGRGTEAFF.

The chain has TRBV5-4 and TRBJ2-1; 9 positions match TRBD2. Germline V lookup: CDR1 SGHNT, CDR2 YYREEE (reference sequence). CDR3 length: 17 amino acids. V lost 4 bases and J lost 14; bases outside the gene matches: 22. Written as DNA, the CDR3 is TGTGCCAGCAGCCCCGACCCTTACTCGGCGGGGGGGCCGGTGGAGTTCTTC. Protein sequence: CASSPDPYSAGGPVEFF.

The chain has TRBV10-1 and TRBJ2-7; 8 nucleotides line up with TRBD2. The V gene's germline CDR1 is WNHNN and CDR2 SYGVQD (reference sequence). J lost 4 bases, V lost 5 bases, and 1 base had no gene match. This CDR3 spans 12 amino acids. The CDR3 sequence: CASSPGGYEQYF. The CDR3 DNA is TGCGCCAGCAGTCCGGGGGGGTACGAGCAGTACTTC.

This chain uses TRBV12-3 or TRBV12-4 with TRBJ2-4; D remains unclear. The CDR3 length is 11 residues. V was clipped by 0 bases and J by 9 bases, with 3 bases between them. The CDR3 nucleotides are TGTGCCAGCAGTTTAGCAGGCATTCAGTACTTC. Translating gives CASSLAGIQYF.

The chain has TRBV7-6 and TRBJ1-4; no clear D. The CDR3 is made up of 13 amino acids. With 2 bases removed from V and 5 bases from J, the gap between germline ends came to 6 bases. Germline CDR1 reads SGHVS; CDR2 reads FNYEAQ. DNA of the CDR3: TGTGCCAGCAGCTTATATCGGAATGAAAAACTGTTTTTT. Its protein product is CASSLYRNEKLFF.

The chain couples TRBV2 to TRBJ2-7; 8 bases are a match to TRBD1. Looked up from germline, CDR1 is SNHLY and CDR2 is FYNNEI. Unmatched junction bases numbered 6, after V lost 7 bases and J lost 4 bases. CDR3 size: 13 residues. The DNA for the CDR3 is TGTGCCAGCAACACAGGGGGGAAATACGAGCAGTACTTC. Encoded protein: CASNTGGKYEQYF.

This chain connects TRBV9 to TRBJ1-2; D unresolved. The CDR3 is 13 amino acids. Between the trimmed V and J ends, which lost 0 bases and 8 bases, there was a span of 11 bases. Germline V gene data show CDR1 as SGDLS and CDR2 as YYNGEE. This CDR3 is CASSVDRGGGYTF. The CDR3, as DNA: TGTGCCAGCAGCGTAGATCGGGGAGGAGGCTACACCTTC.

The chain has TRBV14 and TRBJ1-2; D gene uncertain. The germline gives CDR1 SGHDN, CDR2 FVKESK. V was trimmed by 1 base and J by 3 bases, leaving 6 bases between them. The CDR3 is made up of 13 amino acids. The CDR3 DNA sequence: TGTGCCAGCAGCCAAGGGGCCCACTATGGCTACACCTTC. It encodes CASSQGAHYGYTF. The full variable domain, with the rest looked up from reference TRBV14 and TRBJ1-2, is EAGVTQFPSHSVIEKGQTVTLRCDPISGHDNLYWYRRVMGKEIKFLLHFVKESKQDESGMPNNRFLAERTGGTYSTLKVQPAELEDSGVYFCASSQGAHYGYTFGSGTRLTVV.

CDR3: CASSLIDTDTQYF. As DNA, the CDR3 is TGTGCCAGCAGTTTAATCGACACAGATACGCAGTATTTT. This chain links TRBV27 with TRBJ2-3; no clear D. Germline V gene sequence: CDR1 MNHEY, CDR2 SMNVEV (reference sequence). This CDR3 is 13 amino acids long. V shed 2 bases and J shed 2 bases, with 5 bases lying between them.

The chain joins TRBV29-1 to TRBJ2-5, with D perhaps matching TRBD1 (5 bases). V was trimmed by 7 bases and J by 1 base, leaving 22 bases between them. The CDR3 length is 16 residues. Germline-derived CDR1 and CDR2 are SQVTM and ANQGSEA. The CDR3: CSAPTEPRGSQETQYF. The DNA of the CDR3 is TGCAGCGCCCCGACGGAGCCAAGGGGCAGCCAAGAGACCCAGTACTTC.

The CDR3, as DNA: TGCGCCAGCAGCTGGATCCCATCTAGCAGGGGGGGCCAAGCAGATACGCAGTATTTT. Encoded protein: CASSWIPSSRGGQADTQYF. The gene calls are TRBV5-1 and TRBJ2-3, with D possibly being TRBD1 or TRBD2 (7 bases each). V shed 3 bases and J shed 4 bases, with 27 bases lying between them. The CDR3 contains 19 residues. Per germline, CDR1 SGHRS and CDR2 YFSETQ.

J is TRBJ2-5 and V is TRBV5-1; the D gene is possibly TRBD1 (6 bases). CDR1 is SGHRS, CDR2 YFSETQ, per germline. The CDR3 is made up of 15 amino acids. Trimming removed 4 bases from V and 5 bases from J, with 18 bases in between. In DNA form, the CDR3 reads TGCGCCAGCAGCCCAGGACAGATTTCCTCGGAGACCCAGTACTTC. Translating gives CASSPGQISSETQYF.

The gene calls are TRBV7-3 and TRBJ1-1; D call uncertain. The V and J ends lost 8 bases and 1 base respectively, with 8 bases between them. CDR1 and CDR2 from the germline V gene are SGHTA and FQGTGA. The CDR3 has 12 amino acids. This CDR3 is CASGSGNTEAFF. CDR3 nucleotide sequence: TGTGCCAGCGGCTCGGGGAACACTGAAGCTTTCTTT.

The chain employs TRBV11-2 and TRBJ1-2; TRBD1 matches 7 bases. Germline V gene data show CDR1 as SGHAT and CDR2 as FQNNGV. Losses at the gene ends were 4 bases for V and 0 bases for J; bases not matched to a gene: 11. The CDR3 is 17 residues long. DNA of the CDR3: TGTGCCAGCAGCTCCCGGGACAGTAGTCCCACTAACTATGGCTACACCTTC. It specifies CASSSRDSSPTNYGYTF. The whole variable domain, filled in from reference TRBV11-2 and TRBJ1-2, reads EAGVAQSPRYKIIEKRQSVAFWCNPISGHATLYWYQQILGQGPKLLIQFQNNGVVDDSQLPKDRFSAERLKGVDSTLKIQPAKLEDSAVYLCASSSRDSSPTNYGYTFGSGTRLTVV.

The CDR3 DNA is TGTGCCAGCAGCCAAGGAAGCGTCAGTACCTACGAGCAGTACTTC. Its translation is CASSQGSVSTYEQYF. This sequence joins TRBV3-1 (or the pseudogene TRBV3-2) and TRBJ2-7; no reliable D call. Germline V lookup: CDR1 LGHDT, CDR2 YNNKEL (reference sequence). This CDR3 comprises 15 residues. Trimming pared 1 base from V and 2 bases from J, leaving 12 bases between.

V usage is TRBV4-1 and J usage is TRBJ2-7; tentatively, D is TRBD2 (6 bases). The CDR3 totals 15 residues. CDR1 is MGHRA and CDR2 is YSYEKL in the germline V gene. The ends were cut back, 4 bases at V and 2 bases at J, with 15 bases in the middle. CDR3 amino acids: CASSPRDSRTYEQYF. The CDR3 DNA follows: TGCGCCAGCAGCCCTCGGGACTCCAGAACCTACGAGCAGTACTTC.